The TCR beta chain under discussion was sequenced for a study of tumor-infiltrating lymphocytes in primary liver carcinoma. Whole-study findings and limits: Lower overlap was observed for tumor-adjacent and tumor-blood pairs relative to tumor region pairs.

Scientists recovered RNA and DNA together from roughly 20-30 mg of unsorted bulk tissue. Patients underwent resection of primary liver carcinoma. Samples were taken from five separate regions of every tumor. Germline assignment: CDR1 SQVTM and CDR2 ANQGSEA. The CDR3 sequence is 17 residues long. With regard to this clonotype: Antigen: not known. The junction departs from germline at one end; a sequencing error may be responsible.

From 500 ng of total RNA, TCR beta-specific cDNA was reverse-transcribed using a constant-region primer. Generation of the TCR beta libraries relied on three nested multiplex PCR rounds using slightly modified ARM-PCR. The first two PCR rounds used TRBV1-TRBV30 forward primers with a C-beta reverse primer, 10 to 11 cycles each. Each CDR3 protein gets one entry after TCRdb re-called the multiplex PCR reads with MiXCR. The data show roughly 200,000 distinct CDR3 sequences, 85% seen once. J is TRBJ2-1 and V is TRBV29-1, with 7 bases that match TRBD2. Material: tumor tissue from primary liver carcinoma. The TCR sequence derives from a middle-aged man with primary liver carcinoma and hepatitis B virus infection. Here the CDR3 DNA reads TGCAGCGTTGAAGGGGGAGGCCTAGCGGAGATCTACAATGAGCAATTCTTC. Encoded protein: CSVEGGGLAEIYNEQFF.